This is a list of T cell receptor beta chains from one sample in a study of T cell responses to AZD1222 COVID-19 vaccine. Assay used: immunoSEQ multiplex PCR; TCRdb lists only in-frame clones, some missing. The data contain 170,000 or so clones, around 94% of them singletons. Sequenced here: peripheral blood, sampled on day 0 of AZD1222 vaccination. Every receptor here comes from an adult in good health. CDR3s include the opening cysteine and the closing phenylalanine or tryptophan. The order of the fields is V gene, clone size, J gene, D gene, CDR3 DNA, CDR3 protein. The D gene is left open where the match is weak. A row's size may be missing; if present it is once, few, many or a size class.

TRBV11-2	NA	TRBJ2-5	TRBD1	TGTGCCAGCAGCCTCGTCCCGGGACAGGTTCTTTACTTC	CASSLVPGQVLYF
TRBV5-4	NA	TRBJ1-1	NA	TGTGCCAGCAGCTTGGTCGGTCTCAGAACTGAAGCTTTCTTT	CASSLVGLRTEAFF
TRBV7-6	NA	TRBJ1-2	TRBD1	TGTGCCAGCAGCTTAGAAAGAACAGGGGGCCACTATGGCTACACCTTC	CASSLERTGGHYGYTF
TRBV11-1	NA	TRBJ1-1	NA	TGTGCCAGCAGCCCGAGACAGGCGGGAGCTTTCTTT	CASSPRQAGAFF
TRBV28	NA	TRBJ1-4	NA	TGTGCCAGCAATTGGGGGCAGGGAAGCGAAAAACTGTTTTTT	CASNWGQGSEKLFF
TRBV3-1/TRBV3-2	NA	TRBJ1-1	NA	TGTGCCAGCAGCGCGGGATTCGACACTGAAGCTTTCTTT	CASSAGFDTEAFF
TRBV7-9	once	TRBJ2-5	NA	TGTGCCAGCAGCTTAAATGGCGGATTGAAGACCCAGTACTTC	CASSLNGGLKTQYF
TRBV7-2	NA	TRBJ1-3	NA	TGTGCCAGCAGTTTATCCTTCCAAGGGCTTGGAAACACCATATATTTT	CASSLSFQGLGNTIYF
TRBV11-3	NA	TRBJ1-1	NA	TGTGCCAGCAGTCCAGACATGGCCACTGAAGCTTTCTTT	CASSPDMATEAFF
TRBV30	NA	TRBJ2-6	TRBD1	TGTGCCTTGCGGGACAGGGGTTCGTCTGGGGCCAACGTCCTGACTTTC	CALRDRGSSGANVLTF
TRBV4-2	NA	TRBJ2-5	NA	TGTGCCAGCAGCCACCTTGGGGGTGAGGAGACCCAGTACTTC	CASSHLGGEETQYF
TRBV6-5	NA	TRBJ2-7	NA	TGTGCCAGCGGGGGGTTAGGATACGAGCAGTACTTC	CASGGLGYEQYF
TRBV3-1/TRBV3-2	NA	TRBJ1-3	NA	TGTGCCAGCAGCCAAAAAGGTCCTGGAAACACCATATATTTT	CASSQKGPGNTIYF
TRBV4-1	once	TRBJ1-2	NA	TGCGCCAGCAGCCAAGGGGACTATGGCTACACCTTC	CASSQGDYGYTF
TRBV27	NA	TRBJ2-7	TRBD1	TGTGCCAGCAGGTCTGGGGACAGATACGGCGAGCAGTACTTC	CASRSGDRYGEQYF
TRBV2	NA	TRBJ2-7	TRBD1	TGTGCCAGCAACTTCGGACAGGGGGTTTCCTACGAGCAGTACTTC	CASNFGQGVSYEQYF
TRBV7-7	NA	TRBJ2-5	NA	TGTGCTAGCAGCCCGACCGGGACTGTGGGGCCCACCCAGTACTTC	CASSPTGTVGPTQYF
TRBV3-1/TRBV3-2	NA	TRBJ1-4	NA	TGTGCCAGCAGCCCAGACGGCACAACTAATGAAAAACTGTTTTTT	CASSPDGTTNEKLFF
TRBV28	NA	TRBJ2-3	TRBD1	TGTGCCAGCGGAAGCCCCAAGGGGGACAGGGGCTTGGACACAGATACGCAGTATTTT	CASGSPKGDRGLDTDTQYF
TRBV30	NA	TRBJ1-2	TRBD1	TGTGCCTGGGTACGAGGGGACAGCCCTCGGTATGGCTACACCTTC	CAWVRGDSPRYGYTF
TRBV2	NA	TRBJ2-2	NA	TGTGCCAGCAGCTACAGGGATATCGCCGGGGAGCTGTTTTTT	CASSYRDIAGELFF
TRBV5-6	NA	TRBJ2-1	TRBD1	TGTGCCAGCAGCTTGGGACAGGGGGCCTACAATGAGCAGTTCTTC	CASSLGQGAYNEQFF
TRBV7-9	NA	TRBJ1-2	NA	TGTGCCAGCCAAACAGTGGACTATGGCTACACCTTC	CASQTVDYGYTF
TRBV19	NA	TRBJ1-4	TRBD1	TGTGCCACAATGGACAGGGTTTATGAAAAACTGTTTTTT	CATMDRVYEKLFF
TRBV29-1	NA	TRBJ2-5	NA	TGCAGCGTGGGGGGCCAGCAAGAGACCCAGTACTTC	CSVGGQQETQYF
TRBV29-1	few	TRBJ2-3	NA	TGCAGCGACCAAGTGTCAGGCACAGATACGCAGTATTTT	CSDQVSGTDTQYF
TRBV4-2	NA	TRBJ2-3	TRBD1	TGTGCCAGCAGCCAAGCAGGGGGCAAGAGCGCAGATACGCAGTATTTT	CASSQAGGKSADTQYF
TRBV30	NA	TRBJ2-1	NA	TGTGCCTGGACCGGGCGGACAGAGCAGTTCTTC	CAWTGRTEQFF